The TCR beta chain described here comes from a study of blood T cell repertoires in COVID-19. The trim removed 1 base at V and 2 bases at J, leaving 2 bases unmatched. CDR1 is SGHDN, CDR2 FVKESK, per germline. The CDR3 totals 15 residues. Produced via immunoSEQ multiplex PCR; TCRdb's table is partial and in-frame only. The sample holds roughly 250,000 clones, roughly 90% seen once. This clone appeared a few times. This TCR derives from a man aged 60-69 years who had recovered from COVID-19. Sequencing was performed on peripheral blood. V gene TRBV14 combines with J gene TRBJ1-3, with 7 nucleotides matching TRBD1. As DNA, the CDR3 is TGTGCCAGCAGCCAAGTGGGGACAGCTGGAAACACCATATATTTT. It specifies CASSQVGTAGNTIYF.